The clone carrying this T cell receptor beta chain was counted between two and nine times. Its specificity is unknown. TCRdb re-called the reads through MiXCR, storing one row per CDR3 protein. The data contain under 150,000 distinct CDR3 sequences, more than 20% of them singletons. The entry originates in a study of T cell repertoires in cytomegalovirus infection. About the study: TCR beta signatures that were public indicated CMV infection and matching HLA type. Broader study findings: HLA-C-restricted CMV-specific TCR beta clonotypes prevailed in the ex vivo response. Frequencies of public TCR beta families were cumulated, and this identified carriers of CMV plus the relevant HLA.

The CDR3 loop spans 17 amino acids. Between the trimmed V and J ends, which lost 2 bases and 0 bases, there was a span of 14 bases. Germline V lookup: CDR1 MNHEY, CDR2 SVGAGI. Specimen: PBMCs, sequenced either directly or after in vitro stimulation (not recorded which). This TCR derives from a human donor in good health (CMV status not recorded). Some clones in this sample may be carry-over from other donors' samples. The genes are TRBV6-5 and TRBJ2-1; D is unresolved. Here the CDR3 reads CASSYRDPGFSYNEQFF. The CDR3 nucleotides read TGTGCCAGCAGTTACCGAGACCCAGGTTTCTCCTACAATGAGCAGTTCTTC.